The T cell receptor (beta chain) under discussion was sequenced for a study of PD-1 blockade in mismatch repair-deficient tumors. Overall study findings and caveats: Tumor-resident clones, often undetectable pretreatment in blood, expanded then contracted after pembrolizumab.

The CDR3 spans 15 residues. V was shortened by 7 bases and J by 5 bases, with 20 bases between the two germline ends. Germline lookup yields CDR1 WSHSY and CDR2 SAAADI. The table came from immunoSEQ multiplex PCR; TCRdb's copy has only in-frame clones and leaves some out. Of over 100,000 clones in the sample, around three quarters were seen once. All patients were mismatch repair deficient, assessed by either PCR or immunohistochemistry. As regards this clone: The antigen is unknown.

The TCR originated in an adult with mismatch repair-deficient cancer. The chain uses TRBV10-2 and TRBJ1-1; weak D call: TRBD1 (5 bases). The sequencing here drew on peripheral blood, taken approximately 14 months after starting pembrolizumab. This CDR3 reads CASNVVQGLGTEAFF. Written as DNA, the CDR3 is TGCGCCAGCAACGTGGTGCAGGGATTGGGGACTGAAGCTTTCTTT.